The 16 T cell receptor beta chains reported below all come from one sample, sequenced in a study of technical replicates of blood from several donors. Only in-frame clones appear in the TCRdb table, and some are missing; sequencing was by immunoSEQ multiplex PCR. The data show 80,000 to 95,000 clones, 90% to 96% seen once. The sequenced sample was T cells isolated from PBMCs. These receptors were taken from a human donor in good health.

V gene TRBV7-6 combines with J gene TRBJ2-3; 10 positions agree with TRBD2. The germline gives CDR1 SGHVS, CDR2 FNYEAQ. V trimming: 1 base; J trimming: 5 bases; junction bases outside the gene matches: 6. The CDR3 contains 16 residues. CDR3 protein: CASSLVLAGAVDTQYF. Here the CDR3 DNA reads TGTGCCAGCAGCTTAGTGCTAGCGGGAGCGGTAGATACGCAGTATTTT.

The chain combines TRBV7-2 with TRBJ2-7; D not resolved. Trimming took 0 bases from V and 0 from J, leaving 9 bases between them. This CDR3 contains 15 residues. Looked up from germline, CDR1 is SGHTA and CDR2 is FQGNSA. Here the CDR3 reads CASSLATAFSYEQYF. As DNA, the CDR3 is TGTGCCAGCAGCTTAGCCACAGCATTCTCCTACGAGCAGTACTTC.

This chain connects TRBV2 to TRBJ1-1, with D unresolved. CDR3 length equals 14 residues. Per the germline V gene, CDR1 is SNHLY and CDR2 is FYNNEI. Trimming shortened V by 6 bases and J by 0 bases, and 11 bases separated the two germline ends. The CDR3 sequence: CASRIEILNTEAFF. The CDR3 nucleotides are TGTGCCAGCAGGATAGAAATCCTGAACACTGAAGCTTTCTTT.

This clone has only a few counts. The chain employs TRBV20-1 and TRBJ1-1; D may be TRBD1 (5 bases). CDR1 is DFQATT, CDR2 SNEGSKA, per germline (reference sequence). The V end was cut by 6 bases, the J end by 8 bases, with 13 bases between. The CDR3 runs to 11 residues. Here the CDR3 reads CSARTTREAFF. The CDR3 region has the DNA TGCAGTGCAAGGACAACTCGCGAAGCTTTCTTT.

The rearrangement links TRBV7-2 to TRBJ2-3, with D maybe TRBD2 (6 bases). Germline V lookup: CDR1 SGHTA, CDR2 FQGNSA. The V and J ends lost 4 bases and 1 base respectively, with 12 bases between them. The CDR3 is 15 residues long. The CDR3 DNA reads as TGTGCCAGCAGCTGGGATGGCGGGGGCACAGATACGCAGTATTTT. Its translation is CASSWDGGGTDTQYF.

The V and J genes are TRBV7-9 and TRBJ2-2; 10 positions agree with TRBD2. V was clipped by 5 bases and J by 0 bases; unmatched bases: 9. The CDR3 is 18 residues long. Per the germline V gene, CDR1 is SEHNR and CDR2 is FQNEAQ (reference sequence). The CDR3: CASSAPRGLAPNTGELFF. Written as DNA, the CDR3 is TGTGCCAGCAGCGCACCCCGGGGACTAGCGCCGAACACCGGGGAGCTGTTTTTT.

The DNA of the CDR3 is TGTGCCAGCAGTTACTCGTATGCCGCGGATGAAAAACTGTTTTTT. It is translated as CASSYSYAADEKLFF. V gene TRBV6-5 combines with J gene TRBJ1-4; D is ambiguous. CDR1 is MNHEY, CDR2 SVGAGI, per germline. The CDR3 length is 15 residues. Deletions cut 0 bases from V and 6 bases from J, with 11 bases between.

This clone occurred once. V usage is TRBV27 and J usage is TRBJ2-5; 9 bases line up with TRBD2. Germline assignment: CDR1 MNHEY and CDR2 SMNVEV (reference sequence). This CDR3 is built from 19 residues. V was pared by 4 bases and J by 0 bases, with 15 bases of the junction left unmatched. The CDR3 DNA reads TGTGCCAGCAGTTCACTAGACCCACCGCGGGGGGGGTACCAAGAGACCCAGTACTTC. This sequence encodes CASSSLDPPRGGYQETQYF.

V gene TRBV19 combines with J gene TRBJ1-5; D remains ambiguous. The CDR3 totals 16 residues. V gave up 3 bases and J gave up 2 bases, with 14 bases separating them. CDR1 is LNHDA, CDR2 SQIVND, per germline (reference sequence). The CDR3 region is CASSIIEDWGNQPQHF. DNA for the CDR3: TGTGCCAGTAGTATCATCGAGGACTGGGGCAATCAGCCCCAGCATTTT.

The sample holds one count of this clone. The rearrangement uses TRBV27 and TRBJ2-7, with 9 nucleotides matching TRBD2. CDR1 is MNHEY, CDR2 SMNVEV, per germline (reference sequence). The CDR3 length is 15 residues. After removal of 3 bases from V and 2 bases from J, the junction contained 5 bases not matched to a gene. CDR3 nucleotide sequence: TGTGCCAGCAGTTTCACACTAGCGGGTACCTACGAGCAGTACTTC. It specifies CASSFTLAGTYEQYF.

This sequence joins TRBV5-1 and TRBJ2-3; 9 positions match TRBD2. Per the germline V gene, CDR1 is SGHRS and CDR2 is YFSETQ. The CDR3 consists of 15 residues. Trimming removed 5 bases from V and 2 bases from J; junction bases left unmatched: 6. CDR3 sequence (DNA): TGCGCCAGCAGTCGACTAGCGGTTTCCACAGATACGCAGTATTTT. Encoded protein: CASSRLAVSTDTQYF.

The chain has TRBV11-2 and TRBJ1-2, with a weak D call TRBD1 (6 bases). This CDR3 is 14 amino acids long. With 7 bases removed from V and 8 bases from J, the gap between germline ends came to 20 bases. Germline-derived CDR1 and CDR2 are SGHAT and FQNNGV. CDR3 bases: TGTGCCAGCACCCCCTCGGGGGGCGCGGTAGGCTACACCTTC. This translates into CASTPSGGAVGYTF.

This clone was detected only once. The genes are TRBV2 and TRBJ2-5; weak D call: TRBD1 (5 bases). Trimming shortened V by 6 bases and J by 2 bases, and 13 bases separated the two germline ends. In germline, CDR1 is SNHLY, CDR2 FYNNEI. The CDR3 has 14 amino acids. The CDR3 spells CASSADRVQETQYF. CDR3 bases: TGTGCCAGCAGCGCCGACAGAGTACAAGAGACCCAGTACTTC.

The chain has TRBV28 and TRBJ1-1; D is uncertain. The ends were cut back, 7 bases at V and 1 base at J, with 10 bases in the middle. Germline V lookup: CDR1 MDHEN, CDR2 SYDVKM. This CDR3 comprises 13 residues. For the CDR3, the DNA is TGTGCCAGCAAAAGGAGGTCGAACACTGAAGCTTTCTTT. This gives the protein CASKRRSNTEAFF.

The CDR3 sequence is CASSEISNQPQHF. The DNA for the CDR3 is TGTGCCAGCAGTGAAATAAGCAATCAGCCCCAGCATTTT. The chain recombines TRBV6-1 with TRBJ1-5; D not resolved. CDR1 is MNHNS, CDR2 SASEGT, per germline. This CDR3 is built from 13 residues. Trimming pared 2 bases from V and 1 base from J, leaving 3 bases between.

V is TRBV25-1 and J is TRBJ2-6; 8 nucleotides agree with TRBD2. Germline-derived CDR1 and CDR2 are MGHDK and SYGVNS. With V trimmed by 8 bases and J by 0 bases, 6 bases remained unmatched. CDR3 length: 16 residues. The CDR3 DNA sequence: TGTGCCAGCGTTAGCGGGGTCCCCTCTGGGGCCAACGTCCTGACTTTC. Translating it yields CASVSGVPSGANVLTF.